This TCR beta chain derives from a study of T cell changes during pregnancy in multiple sclerosis. Produced via immunoSEQ multiplex PCR; TCRdb's table is partial and in-frame only. There are tens of thousands of clones in the sample; just under 90% occur only once, and approximately 0.58% lies in the top ten. The TCR originated in a female donor with multiple sclerosis, enrolled in a pregnancy study. Specimen: CD4+ T cells from peripheral blood mononuclear cells, collected in the first trimester of pregnancy.

In DNA form, the CDR3 reads TGTGCCAGTGCAACCGGGACTAGCTCCTACGAGCAGTACTTC. This codes for CASATGTSSYEQYF. The rearrangement uses TRBV19 and TRBJ2-5; 8 bases fit TRBD2. The J call is in doubt because the DNA end fits TRBJ2-7 better. Germline V gene sequence: CDR1 LNHDA, CDR2 SQIVND (reference sequence). This CDR3 is 14 amino acids long.